These T cell receptor beta chains were read from a single sample in a study of naive and memory T cell subsets. TCRdb reanalysed the UMI-ligation and nested PCR reads using MiXCR and keeps one entry per CDR3 protein. The sample holds about 100,000 distinct CDR3 sequences, about 14% seen once. The sequenced material came from naive CD8+ T cells from blood. Receptors were obtained from a human donor in good health. CDR3s include the opening cysteine and the closing phenylalanine or tryptophan. A D gene is named only where the DNA matches it firmly. The listing skips clone size in some rows; elsewhere it reads once, few, many or a size class.

v_gene: TRBV19; j_gene: TRBJ2-1; abundance: many; d_gene: TRBD2; CDR3nt: TGTGCCAGTAGTATGGGGGAACCGGGGGGGCAAGAGCAGTTCTTC; CDR3aa: CASSMGEPGGQEQFF
v_gene: TRBV20-1; j_gene: TRBJ1-1; abundance: many; d_gene: .; CDR3nt: TGCAGTGCTAGAGACCCAGGACAGTGGGACACTGAAGCTTTCTTT; CDR3aa: CSARDPGQWDTEAFF
v_gene: TRBV21-1; j_gene: TRBJ1-4; abundance: .; d_gene: .; CDR3nt: TGTGCCAGCAGCAAATCGGGGGGCTCTAATGAAAAACTGTTTTTT; CDR3aa: CASSKSGGSNEKLFF
v_gene: TRBV7-9; j_gene: TRBJ1-1; abundance: few; d_gene: .; CDR3nt: TGTGCCAGCAGCTTAGGGGGTGAGACTGAAGCTTTCTTT; CDR3aa: CASSLGGETEAFF
v_gene: TRBV4-3; j_gene: TRBJ1-6; abundance: few; d_gene: .; CDR3nt: TGCGCCAGCAGCCAAGCGGGGGAGTCCTATAATTCACCCCTCCACTTT; CDR3aa: CASSQAGESYNSPLHF
v_gene: TRBV6-1; j_gene: TRBJ2-3; abundance: many; d_gene: TRBD2; CDR3nt: TGTGCCAGCAGTGAAGCGCTAGCGGGACTTAGCACAGATACGCAGTATTTT; CDR3aa: CASSEALAGLSTDTQYF
v_gene: TRBV15; j_gene: TRBJ2-3; abundance: .; d_gene: .; CDR3nt: TGTGCCACCAGCAGAGATCCCAGCTTTGGACCAGATACGCAGTATTTT; CDR3aa: CATSRDPSFGPDTQYF
v_gene: TRBV4-3; j_gene: TRBJ1-1; abundance: .; d_gene: TRBD1; CDR3nt: TGCGCCAGCAGCCCGGGACAGCTGAACACTGAAGCTTTCTTT; CDR3aa: CASSPGQLNTEAFF
v_gene: TRBV7-2; j_gene: TRBJ1-1; abundance: many; d_gene: .; CDR3nt: TGTGCCAGTAGCCTCGGTAGCACTGAAGCTTTCTTT; CDR3aa: CASSLGSTEAFF
v_gene: TRBV25-1; j_gene: TRBJ1-6; abundance: .; d_gene: TRBD1; CDR3nt: TGTGCCAGCAGTGAATATGAGACAGGGACGAATTCACCCCTCCACTTT; CDR3aa: CASSEYETGTNSPLHF
v_gene: TRBV20-1; j_gene: TRBJ2-1; abundance: many; d_gene: .; CDR3nt: TGCAGTGCTAGGGTGTACGGGGGCAATGAGCAGTTCTTC; CDR3aa: CSARVYGGNEQFF
v_gene: TRBV7-2; j_gene: TRBJ1-1; abundance: many; d_gene: .; CDR3nt: TGTGCCAGCTCCCCCGGAATTCGGGGTGGCCTTGAAGCTTTCTTT; CDR3aa: CASSPGIRGGLEAFF
v_gene: TRBV29-1; j_gene: TRBJ2-5; abundance: few; d_gene: TRBD2; CDR3nt: TGCAGCGTTGAAATAGCGGGATACCAAGAGACCCAGTACTTC; CDR3aa: CSVEIAGYQETQYF
v_gene: TRBV7-9; j_gene: TRBJ2-1; abundance: .; d_gene: .; CDR3nt: TGTGCCAGCAGCCCAGGGGGGGGCTCCTACAATGAGCAGTTCTTC; CDR3aa: CASSPGGGSYNEQFF
v_gene: TRBV24-1; j_gene: TRBJ1-3; abundance: many; d_gene: TRBD1; CDR3nt: TGTGCCTCTCGGACAGGGTGGAACACCATATATTTT; CDR3aa: CASRTGWNTIYF
v_gene: TRBV9; j_gene: TRBJ1-2; abundance: many; d_gene: TRBD1; CDR3nt: TGTGCCAGCAGCGTAGGAGTTGGGGAACAGGGGGTTTTCGGCTACACCTTC; CDR3aa: CASSVGVGEQGVFGYTF
v_gene: TRBV6-5; j_gene: TRBJ2-1; abundance: .; d_gene: .; CDR3nt: TGTGCCAGCAGCTCGGGGGAGTCCTACAATGAGCAGTTCTTC; CDR3aa: CASSSGESYNEQFF
v_gene: TRBV20-1; j_gene: TRBJ2-7; abundance: few; d_gene: .; CDR3nt: TGCAGTGCTATCGGAGGGAATTCCCACGAGCAGTACTTC; CDR3aa: CSAIGGNSHEQYF
v_gene: TRBV29-1; j_gene: TRBJ2-1; abundance: many; d_gene: .; CDR3nt: TGCAGCGTCGTCGACTGGGAGCAGTTCTTC; CDR3aa: CSVVDWEQFF
v_gene: TRBV12-3/TRBV12-4; j_gene: TRBJ1-2; abundance: .; d_gene: TRBD1; CDR3nt: TGTGCCAGCAGGTCCGGGACAGGGCGCTATGGCTACACCTTC; CDR3aa: CASRSGTGRYGYTF
v_gene: TRBV6-5; j_gene: TRBJ1-1; abundance: once; d_gene: TRBD1; CDR3nt: TGTGCCAGCAGTCCCGGGGACAGGGGAGCTTTCTTT; CDR3aa: CASSPGDRGAFF
v_gene: TRBV7-9; j_gene: TRBJ2-7; abundance: .; d_gene: TRBD2; CDR3nt: TGTGCCAGCAGCTCGGCGGGAGGGCACGAGCAGTACTTC; CDR3aa: CASSSAGGHEQYF
v_gene: TRBV12-3/TRBV12-4; j_gene: TRBJ1-2; abundance: many; d_gene: .; CDR3nt: TGTGCCAGCAGTTGGACTCTCGGGGCATCCTCTTCTGGCTACACCTTC; CDR3aa: CASSWTLGASSSGYTF
v_gene: TRBV20-1; j_gene: TRBJ2-1; abundance: .; d_gene: .; CDR3nt: TGCAGTGCTAGACCACAGGGAAGCCTCTACAATGAGCAGTTCTTC; CDR3aa: CSARPQGSLYNEQFF
v_gene: TRBV2; j_gene: TRBJ1-2; abundance: many; d_gene: .; CDR3nt: TGTGCCAGCAGTGAAGGGGGGGGAGGTTACTATGGCTACACCTTC; CDR3aa: CASSEGGGGYYGYTF
v_gene: TRBV6-2/TRBV6-3; j_gene: TRBJ2-2; abundance: .; d_gene: TRBD1; CDR3nt: TGTGCCAGCAGTTACCTCCTCGCCAGGGGGAGTGAGGGCACCGGGGAGCTGTTTTTT; CDR3aa: CASSYLLARGSEGTGELFF
v_gene: TRBV4-2; j_gene: TRBJ2-1; abundance: .; d_gene: TRBD2; CDR3nt: TGTGCCAGCAGCCAAGATTTAGCGGGAGTCTTTGTTAACAATGAGCAGTTCTTC; CDR3aa: CASSQDLAGVFVNNEQFF
v_gene: TRBV5-4; j_gene: TRBJ2-3; abundance: .; d_gene: .; CDR3nt: TGTGCCAGCAGCTTGGTGGCAGGTGAAGTTTGGGCAACGCAGTATTTT; CDR3aa: CASSLVAGEVWATQYF
v_gene: TRBV7-2; j_gene: TRBJ2-5; abundance: .; d_gene: .; CDR3nt: TGTGCCAGCAGCTACGCCGGGACGGTCCAAGAGACCCAGTACTTC; CDR3aa: CASSYAGTVQETQYF
v_gene: TRBV9; j_gene: TRBJ1-6; abundance: .; d_gene: .; CDR3nt: TGTGCCAGCAGCGTAGAGGACTCCTATAATTCACCCCTCCACTTT; CDR3aa: CASSVEDSYNSPLHF
v_gene: TRBV11-2; j_gene: TRBJ2-1; abundance: .; d_gene: .; CDR3nt: TGTGCCAGCAGCTCTGCGACGGACAATGAGCAGTTCTTC; CDR3aa: CASSSATDNEQFF
v_gene: TRBV7-9; j_gene: TRBJ1-2; abundance: few; d_gene: TRBD1; CDR3nt: TGTGCCAGCAGCTCACGACAGGGGGAGTTCTATGGCTACACCTTC; CDR3aa: CASSSRQGEFYGYTF
v_gene: TRBV6-5; j_gene: TRBJ2-1; abundance: few; d_gene: .; CDR3nt: TGTGCCAGCAGTTCAGGACAGTTCCTCTCCTACAATGAGCAGTTCTTC; CDR3aa: CASSSGQFLSYNEQFF
v_gene: TRBV4-3; j_gene: TRBJ2-4; abundance: many; d_gene: .; CDR3nt: TGCGCCAGCAGCCAAGTAGAAGGGTCTAAACAGTACTTC; CDR3aa: CASSQVEGSKQYF
v_gene: TRBV28; j_gene: TRBJ2-1; abundance: few; d_gene: .; CDR3nt: TGTGCCAGCAGTTTAGTCAGGGTTAATGAGCAGTTCTTC; CDR3aa: CASSLVRVNEQFF
v_gene: TRBV12-3/TRBV12-4; j_gene: TRBJ2-5; abundance: few; d_gene: .; CDR3nt: TGTGCCAGCAGTTTATCCGGTGGGGAGACCCAGTACTTC; CDR3aa: CASSLSGGETQYF
v_gene: TRBV2; j_gene: TRBJ2-1; abundance: .; d_gene: TRBD2; CDR3nt: TGTGCCAGCAGTGCCGGGGGGGGCCTCGATGAGCAGTTCTTC; CDR3aa: CASSAGGGLDEQFF
v_gene: TRBV7-8; j_gene: TRBJ2-3; abundance: .; d_gene: .; CDR3nt: TGTGCCAGCAGCCCCTCCCTAGGGGAAAACACAGATACGCAGTATTTT; CDR3aa: CASSPSLGENTDTQYF
v_gene: TRBV29-1; j_gene: TRBJ2-5; abundance: .; d_gene: .; CDR3nt: TGCAGCGTTGTCGGGACGCCGAGAGAGACCCAGTACTTC; CDR3aa: CSVVGTPRETQYF
v_gene: TRBV12-3/TRBV12-4; j_gene: TRBJ2-7; abundance: .; d_gene: .; CDR3nt: TGTGCCAGCAGTTTGTCGGGGACGAAGGTGGTTGAGCAGTACTTC; CDR3aa: CASSLSGTKVVEQYF
v_gene: TRBV7-6; j_gene: TRBJ2-2; abundance: .; d_gene: TRBD2; CDR3nt: TGTGCCAGCAGCTGGGCCAATGATCTAGCTACGGGAGGGCCAGGCGGGGAGCTGTTTTTT; CDR3aa: CASSWANDLATGGPGGELFF
v_gene: TRBV28; j_gene: TRBJ2-7; abundance: .; d_gene: .; CDR3nt: TGTGCCAGCAGTTTTGATTACAGCTACTACGAGCAGTACTTC; CDR3aa: CASSFDYSYYEQYF
v_gene: TRBV7-9; j_gene: TRBJ1-1; abundance: .; d_gene: .; CDR3nt: TGTGCCAGCAGCTTAGCTCTGGGCAGCTACTCTGAAGCTTTCTTT; CDR3aa: CASSLALGSYSEAFF
v_gene: TRBV28; j_gene: TRBJ2-2; abundance: .; d_gene: TRBD1; CDR3nt: TGTGCCAGCAGTTTTCAGGGGGCGCTCACCGGGGAGCTGTTTTTT; CDR3aa: CASSFQGALTGELFF
v_gene: TRBV29-1; j_gene: TRBJ2-1; abundance: .; d_gene: .; CDR3nt: TGCAGCGTTGAAGATCAGGCGCCCCTCGGGGGCAATGAGCAGTTCTTC; CDR3aa: CSVEDQAPLGGNEQFF
v_gene: TRBV29-1; j_gene: TRBJ2-3; abundance: many; d_gene: .; CDR3nt: TGCAGCGTCGAGACAGGCCGAGGAACAGATACGCAGTATTTT; CDR3aa: CSVETGRGTDTQYF
v_gene: TRBV6-1; j_gene: TRBJ1-1; abundance: few; d_gene: .; CDR3nt: TGTGCCAGCAGTGCCCCTCTAAACACTGAAGCTTTCTTT; CDR3aa: CASSAPLNTEAFF
v_gene: TRBV2; j_gene: TRBJ2-1; abundance: few; d_gene: .; CDR3nt: TGTGCCAGCAGTGAATGGGGTCGTGAGCAGTTCTTC; CDR3aa: CASSEWGREQFF
v_gene: TRBV24-1; j_gene: TRBJ2-1; abundance: few; d_gene: .; CDR3nt: TGTGCCACCAGTGATTTTTCCCAGTACGAGCAGTTCTTC; CDR3aa: CATSDFSQYEQFF
v_gene: TRBV9; j_gene: TRBJ1-1; abundance: few; d_gene: .; CDR3nt: TGTGCCAGCAGCGTAGCGGACTCCTCTATTGAAGCTTTCTTT; CDR3aa: CASSVADSSIEAFF
v_gene: TRBV20-1; j_gene: TRBJ2-1; abundance: many; d_gene: TRBD2; CDR3nt: TGCAGTGCTCCCGGACTAGCGGGAGGGCCTTCCTACAATGAGCAGTTCTTC; CDR3aa: CSAPGLAGGPSYNEQFF
v_gene: TRBV4-3; j_gene: TRBJ1-4; abundance: .; d_gene: .; CDR3nt: TGCGCCAGCAGCCAAGATAAGGAAACTAATGAAAAACTGTTTTTT; CDR3aa: CASSQDKETNEKLFF
v_gene: TRBV7-9; j_gene: TRBJ1-3; abundance: .; d_gene: .; CDR3nt: TGTGCCAGCAGCTTAGCTGGACGGGAAATCGGAAACACCATATATTTT; CDR3aa: CASSLAGREIGNTIYF
v_gene: TRBV2; j_gene: TRBJ2-3; abundance: few; d_gene: .; CDR3nt: TGTGCCAGCCCCGGACAGTTAACAGATACGCAGTATTTT; CDR3aa: CASPGQLTDTQYF
v_gene: TRBV19; j_gene: TRBJ2-7; abundance: many; d_gene: .; CDR3nt: TGTGCCAGTAGTATTTCGACGTCAGGAGGCACCTACGAGCAGTACTTC; CDR3aa: CASSISTSGGTYEQYF